This entry lists 16 T cell receptor beta chains sequenced from one sample in a study of control samples from healthy donors and cancer patients. The table came from immunoSEQ multiplex PCR; TCRdb's copy has only in-frame clones and leaves some out. The sample lists 110,000 to 150,000 clones; around 94% were seen once. The sample was PBMCs. The receptor source for this set is a man aged 60-69 years with colorectal cancer.

The CDR3 sequence: CASSRTGVFSPLHF. CDR3 bases: TGTGCCAGCTCACGGACAGGGGTCTTTTCACCCCTCCACTTT. The gene calls are TRBV18 and TRBJ1-6; 9 bases align to TRBD1. Germline assignment: CDR1 KGHSH and CDR2 LQKENI. V lost 4 bases to trimming and J lost 9 bases; unmatched junction nucleotides: 4. This CDR3 is 14 amino acids long.

This chain joins TRBV3-1 (or the pseudogene TRBV3-2) and TRBJ2-7; the D gene is possibly TRBD2 (6 bases). The germline V gene encodes CDR1 LGHDT and CDR2 YNNKEL (reference sequence). The CDR3 contains 12 residues. The ends were cut back, 1 base at V and 7 bases at J, with 8 bases in the middle. The CDR3 DNA follows: TGTGCCAGCAGCCAAGTGGGGGGTGAGCAGTACTTC. It is translated as CASSQVGGEQYF.

The chain uses TRBV5-5 and TRBJ2-2; no definite D call. This CDR3 comprises 15 residues. V dropped 1 base and J dropped 2 bases, with 9 bases sitting between them. Germline loops: CDR1 SGHKS, CDR2 YYEKEE (reference sequence). CDR3 nucleotide sequence: TGTGCCAGCAGCTTGATGGAGTTAAACACCGGGGAGCTGTTTTTT. Its translation is CASSLMELNTGELFF.

The chain uses TRBV5-4 and TRBJ2-3, with 8 bases that match TRBD1. Trimming removed 4 bases from V and 3 bases from J; junction bases left unmatched: 7. Germline assignment: CDR1 SGHNT and CDR2 YYREEE (reference sequence). The CDR3 extends over 15 amino acids. DNA of the CDR3: TGTGCCAGCAGCGCCGGACAGGGTAGGACAGATACGCAGTATTTT. Translation: CASSAGQGRTDTQYF.

This clone is a singleton in its sample. This sequence joins TRBV7-8 and TRBJ2-5; 13 bases are shared with TRBD2. The V gene's germline CDR1 is SGHVS and CDR2 FQNEAQ. The CDR3 is 18 amino acids. The V and J ends lost 4 bases and 1 base, in that order; junction bases with no gene match: 9. CDR3 nucleotides: TGTGCCAGCAGCTCACGGGGACTAGCGGGGCCTTTCCAAGAGACCCAGTACTTC. It encodes CASSSRGLAGPFQETQYF.

In the case of this clone: This sample includes further DNA sequences coding for the same CDR3. The chain employs TRBV7-2 and TRBJ2-5, with no clear D. Trimming shortened V by 3 bases and J by 2 bases, and 1 base separated the two germline ends. The germline gives CDR1 SGHTA, CDR2 FQGNSA. The CDR3 spans 11 residues. The CDR3 DNA is TGTGCCAGCAGCTTTCAAGAGACCCAGTACTTC. Its protein is CASSFQETQYF.

This chain joins TRBV19 and TRBJ2-3; D not resolved. CDR1 and CDR2 from the germline V gene are LNHDA and SQIVND (reference sequence). The CDR3 has 14 residues. V dropped 1 base and J dropped 1 base, with 6 bases sitting between them. The CDR3 DNA is TGTGCCAGTAGTATAGGCGCAGGCACAGATACGCAGTATTTT. Translation gives CASSIGAGTDTQYF.

The V call is TRBV15, the J call TRBJ2-7; 7 nucleotides align to TRBD1. Trimming took 8 bases from V and 5 from J; bases not matched to a gene: 6. CDR1 is LNHNV and CDR2 is YYDKDF in the germline V gene (reference sequence). The CDR3 runs to 12 residues. The CDR3 is CATRQGSDEQYF. The CDR3 DNA follows: TGTGCCACCCGACAGGGAAGCGACGAGCAGTACTTC.

The V call is TRBV19, the J call TRBJ2-1; 10 bases match TRBD2. This CDR3 is built from 15 residues. The V and J ends lost 7 bases and 5 bases, in that order; junction bases with no gene match: 8. CDR1 is LNHDA, CDR2 SQIVND, per germline (reference sequence). The CDR3 is CASNGAGGPHNEQFF. In DNA form, the CDR3 reads TGTGCCAGTAATGGAGCGGGGGGGCCCCACAATGAGCAGTTCTTC.

In this sample, this clone turned up once. DNA of the CDR3: TGTGCCAGCAGCGTAGCCTGGCAGGGGGCCGATGGCTACACCTTC. It is translated as CASSVAWQGADGYTF. This chain connects TRBV9 to TRBJ1-2, with 8 bases identical to TRBD1. The trim removed 0 bases at V and 6 bases at J, leaving 7 bases unmatched. The germline CDR1 and CDR2 sequences are SGDLS and YYNGEE. The CDR3 spans 15 residues.

This chain connects TRBV7-9 to TRBJ1-2; D call uncertain. The CDR3 has 10 amino acids. V shed 2 bases and J shed 8 bases, with 3 bases lying between them. CDR1 and CDR2 (germline): SEHNR, FQNEAQ (reference sequence). The DNA of the CDR3 is TGTGCCAGCAGCTTACGAGGCTACACCTTC. Protein product: CASSLRGYTF.

Written as DNA, the CDR3 is TGTGCCAGTAGTAGGAACAGGGGCAATCAGCCCCAGCATTTT. Translating it yields CASSRNRGNQPQHF. The genes are TRBV19 and TRBJ1-5; perhaps TRBD1 as D (6 bases). CDR3 length equals 14 residues. V lost 4 bases to trimming and J lost 2 bases, with 9 bases between them. Germline-derived CDR1 and CDR2 are LNHDA and SQIVND (reference sequence). Looking up the rest from reference TRBV19 and TRBJ1-5 gives the full variable domain: DGGITQSPKYLFRKEGQNVTLSCEQNLNHDAMYWYRQDPGQGLRLIYYSQIVNDFQKGDIAEGYSVSREKKESFPLTVTSAQKNPTAFYLCASSRNRGNQPQHFGDGTRLSIL.

V and J are TRBV3-1 (or the pseudogene TRBV3-2) and TRBJ2-7; the D gene is possibly TRBD1 (7 bases). Trimming shortened V by 2 bases and J by 7 bases, and 12 bases separated the two germline ends. The CDR3 sequence is 13 residues long. The germline V gene encodes CDR1 LGHDT and CDR2 YNNKEL (reference sequence). For the CDR3, the DNA is TGTGCCAGCAGCCAATGGAGGGGGCAAGAGCAGTACTTC. It yields the protein CASSQWRGQEQYF.

The chain carries TRBV6-5 and TRBJ1-1; TRBD1 matches at 7 bases. Germline V CDR1 and CDR2: MNHEY, SVGAGI. Germline trimming cut 6 bases from V and 4 bases from J; bases unmatched to any gene: 8. This CDR3 has 14 amino acids. The CDR3 here is CASRPNRGGTEAFF. The CDR3 DNA reads as TGTGCCAGCAGGCCCAACAGGGGCGGCACTGAAGCTTTCTTT.

This chain joins TRBV5-1 and TRBJ2-5; D tentatively fits TRBD1 or TRBD2 (5 bases each). V was pared by 6 bases and J by 1 base, with 10 bases between. This CDR3 has 13 amino acids. Germline CDR1 SGHRS, CDR2 YFSETQ. The CDR3 bases are TGCGCCAGCACCGAGGGGTCCCAAGAGACCCAGTACTTC. It translates to CASTEGSQETQYF.

This clone has just one count. The chain links TRBV5-4 to TRBJ1-6; weak D call: TRBD1 (6 bases). The CDR3 runs 14 residues. Germline CDR1 reads SGHNT; CDR2 reads YYREEE (reference sequence). With 5 bases removed from V and 9 bases from J, the gap between germline ends came to 15 bases. The DNA for the CDR3 is TGTGCCAGCAGGCCGGACGGGACACCTTCACCCCTCCACTTT. Protein sequence: CASRPDGTPSPLHF.